This T cell receptor beta chain was identified during a study of OX40 agonist ivuxolimab in advanced cancers. The overall study: It was ivuxolimab, an agonistic anti-OX40 (CD134) antibody, that patients were treated with. Hepatocellular carcinoma, melanoma, renal cell or head and neck cancer occurred in dose-escalation patients.

Between the trimmed V and J ends, which lost 7 bases and 4 bases, there was a span of 19 bases. Germline V gene lookup returns CDR1 LNHDA and CDR2 SQIVND (reference sequence). The length of the CDR3 is 15 residues. Note on this clone: Its matching antigen is unknown.

The repertoire was sequenced with immunoSEQ multiplex PCR; TCRdb's copy has only in-frame clones and lacks some. The table includes around 59,000 clones, roughly 86% detected once. General study findings and limits: A proportion of nonresponders additionally exhibited low normalized T-cell clonal expansion.

The source is an adult with an advanced solid tumor such as melanoma, head and neck, liver or kidney cancer. The chain recombines TRBV19 with TRBJ1-2; D is undetermined. The sequencing here drew on CD4+ or CD8+ T cells sorted from blood, taken in a trial of the OX40 agonist ivuxolimab. CDR3 protein: CASTPAGQRAYGYTF. CDR3 nucleotide sequence: TGTGCCAGTACTCCTGCGGGCCAGCGGGCCTATGGCTACACCTTC.